The rows below give T cell receptor beta chains drawn from one sample of a study of cytomegalovirus exposure and HLA in healthy donors. TCRdb's table, derived via immunoSEQ multiplex PCR, lists solely in-frame clones and lacks some. The sample includes fewer than 250,000 clones, around nine tenths of them seen just once. Sequenced sample: PBMCs. The receptors were sampled from a man younger than 35 in good health and CMV-seronegative. Each CDR3 is given with its conserved first and last residue. A D gene is named only where the DNA matches it firmly. The size entry is marked missing in some rows and otherwise reads once, few, many or a size class.

j_call	clone_size	v_call	d_call	cdr3_length	cdr3_aa	cdr3_nt
TRBJ1-5	-	TRBV4-1	-	13	CASSLQSNQPQHF	TGCGCCAGCAGCCTACAGAGCAATCAGCCCCAGCATTTT
TRBJ1-2	-	TRBV6-1	-	15	CASSASGVSGYGYTF	TGTGCCAGCAGTGCCTCCGGGGTCTCGGGCTATGGCTACACCTTC
TRBJ2-1	-	TRBV28	TRBD1	13	CASSPGQAYEQFF	TGTGCCAGCAGTCCCGGACAGGCCTATGAGCAGTTCTTC
TRBJ1-2	few	TRBV29-1	TRBD1	15	CSVDSAGGRNYGYTF	TGCAGCGTTGATAGTGCAGGGGGACGGAACTATGGCTACACCTTC
TRBJ2-5	-	TRBV18	-	15	CASSPFSGQEETQYF	TGTGCCAGCTCACCGTTTTCGGGACAAGAAGAGACCCAGTACTTC
TRBJ1-2	-	TRBV7-2	TRBD1	15	CASSPNRGFFYGYTF	TGTGCCAGCAGCCCAAACAGGGGGTTTTTCTATGGCTACACCTTC
TRBJ1-5	-	TRBV19	TRBD1	16	CASLMSRTGYDQPQHF	TGTGCCAGCCTCATGTCTCGGACAGGCTACGATCAGCCCCAGCATTTT
TRBJ2-7	-	TRBV19	-	17	CASSESREGGRSYEQYF	TGTGCCAGTAGTGAATCCAGGGAGGGGGGACGGTCCTACGAGCAGTACTTC
TRBJ1-5	-	TRBV27	-	14	CATREGYSNQPQHF	TGTGCCACCCGGGAGGGTTATAGCAATCAGCCCCAGCATTTT
TRBJ2-3	-	TRBV19	-	15	CASSITPVVTDTQYF	TGTGCCAGTAGTATTACCCCGGTGGTCACAGATACGCAGTATTTT
TRBJ2-7	-	TRBV7-9	TRBD1	14	CASSASQGDYEQYF	TGTGCCAGCAGCGCTAGTCAGGGGGACTACGAGCAGTACTTC
TRBJ2-7	-	TRBV4-1	TRBD2	15	CASSQMAGGNYEQYF	TGCGCCAGCAGCCAAATGGCGGGGGGGAACTACGAGCAGTACTTC
TRBJ2-7	-	TRBV9	-	14	CASSNPDSLGEQYF	TGTGCCAGCAGTAACCCGGACTCCTTAGGGGAGCAGTACTTC
TRBJ1-2	-	TRBV7-9	-	14	CASSPTQVNYGYTF	TGTGCCAGCAGCCCCACACAGGTTAACTATGGCTACACCTTC
TRBJ2-7	-	TRBV11-3	-	15	CASRPTGISSYEQYF	TGTGCCAGCAGACCGACAGGTATCAGCTCCTACGAGCAGTACTTC
TRBJ1-2	-	TRBV7-9	TRBD1	15	CASADPGQGLYGYTF	TGTGCCAGCGCAGACCCGGGACAGGGGCTCTATGGCTACACCTTC